These T cell receptor beta chains were read from a single sample in a study of T cell responses to AZD1222 COVID-19 vaccine. Assay used: immunoSEQ multiplex PCR; TCRdb lists only in-frame clones, some missing. Of about 60,000 clones in the sample, around nine tenths are singletons; the top ten hold more than 6%. Sample: peripheral blood, taken 28 days after the second dose of the MenACWY control vaccine. Source of these receptors: an adult who received the MenACWY meningococcal vaccine as a control. The CDR3 runs from the conserved cysteine through the conserved F or W. Each record gives: J gene, clone size, V gene, D gene, CDR3 DNA, CDR3 protein. A D gene is named only where the DNA matches it firmly. Clone sizes are given selectively: once, few, many, or a class where the clone is expanded.

TRBJ2-1 NA TRBV19 NA TGTGCCAGTAGTATACCCGGAGGCTACAATGAGCAGTTCTTC CASSIPGGYNEQFF
TRBJ2-3 NA TRBV5-1 NA TGCGCCAGCAGCCTGCGAGGGCTGGGGACAGATACGCAGTATTTT CASSLRGLGTDTQYF
TRBJ1-1 few TRBV28 NA TGTGCCAGCAGCGGGGGGTCACAGGAAGGGAATGAAGCTTTCTTT CASSGGSQEGNEAFF
TRBJ2-3 NA TRBV19 NA TGTGCCAGTACCACTATCGGGACGGCGAGCACAGATACGCAGTATTTT CASTTIGTASTDTQYF
TRBJ1-4 NA TRBV18 NA TGTGCCAGCTCGGAGGGGACAACCGATGAAAAACTGTTTTTT CASSEGTTDEKLFF
TRBJ1-1 NA TRBV9 TRBD1 TGTGCCAGCAGCGCTTCGACAGGGATCACTGAAGCTTTCTTT CASSASTGITEAFF
TRBJ1-3 NA TRBV2 NA TGTGCCAGCAGTACAGGTTACACCATATATTTT CASSTGYTIYF
TRBJ1-2 NA TRBV10-3 TRBD1 TGTGCCATCAGTGAGTCGGAGAGGGGACAGGACTCGGGCTACACCTTC CAISESERGQDSGYTF
TRBJ2-3 NA TRBV7-2 TRBD2 TGTGCCAGCAGCTTAGGACGGACTAGCGGGAGGGGTACGCAGTATTTT CASSLGRTSGRGTQYF
TRBJ2-3 NA TRBV10-3 NA TGTGCCATCCAGGGGCTAAGCACAGATACGCAGTATTTT CAIQGLSTDTQYF
TRBJ2-3 NA TRBV7-2 NA TGTGCCAGCAGCCCACGGCTGGCGGACACAGATACGCAGTATTTT CASSPRLADTDTQYF
TRBJ2-1 NA TRBV11-2 TRBD1 TGTGCCAGCAGCTTAGAGACAGGGGGCCTGTCGGGGCAGTTCTTC CASSLETGGLSGQFF
TRBJ2-1 NA TRBV18 TRBD2 TGTGCCAGCTCACCACAACTAGCGGGAGAAGGAAATGAGCAGTTCTTC CASSPQLAGEGNEQFF
TRBJ1-1 once TRBV5-1 NA TGCGCCAGCAGCTCCCCGGGGGCCGCTGAAGCTTTCTTT CASSSPGAAEAFF
TRBJ1-6 once TRBV6-5 NA TGTGCCAGCAGTTACCAAGGTTCACCCCTCCACTTT CASSYQGSPLHF
TRBJ2-3 NA TRBV24-1 TRBD1 TGTGTCACCAGTGATACAGGGGGCACAGATACGCAGTATTTT CVTSDTGGTDTQYF
TRBJ1-6 NA TRBV6-5 NA TGTGCCAGCAGTTACTCCCCTGAGGAAAATTCACCCCTCCACTTT CASSYSPEENSPLHF
TRBJ2-7 once TRBV6-6 NA TGTGCCAGCAGTTACACGGGGACCGTGGGGGGGGCGGAGCAGTACTTC CASSYTGTVGGAEQYF
TRBJ1-4 NA TRBV5-1 NA TGCGCCAGCAGCTTGGGGGGATCTGAAAAACTGTTTTTT CASSLGGSEKLFF
TRBJ1-1 NA TRBV27 NA TGTGCCAGCAGTTTATGGGGGAACACTGAAGCTTTCTTT CASSLWGNTEAFF
TRBJ2-7 NA TRBV6-5 NA TGTGCCAGCAGTTACGCCAGCTCCTACGAGCAGTACTTC CASSYASSYEQYF
TRBJ2-1 NA TRBV9 TRBD2 TGTGCCAGCAGCGGGAAACTAGCGGGAGGCGACAATGAGCAGTTCTTC CASSGKLAGGDNEQFF
TRBJ1-4 NA TRBV29-1 TRBD1 TGCAGCGCCTTACCAGGACAGGGGGTCGTAGGTGAAAAACTGTTTTTT CSALPGQGVVGEKLFF
TRBJ2-1 once TRBV6-1 NA TGTGCCAGCAGTTCCAGGGGTTGGAATGAGCAGTTCTTC CASSSRGWNEQFF
TRBJ1-2 NA TRBV2 TRBD1 TGTGCCAGCAGGGGAGGGGGCGGTGGCTACACCTTC CASRGGGGGYTF
TRBJ1-5 NA TRBV10-1 NA TGCGCCAGCAGTGAGAGTGTTGATCAGCCCCAGCATTTT CASSESVDQPQHF
TRBJ2-2 NA TRBV18 NA TGTGCCAGCTCATCAAAGGGGTTAGGATACACCGGGGAGCTGTTTTTT CASSSKGLGYTGELFF
TRBJ1-5 NA TRBV5-5 TRBD1 TGTGCCAGCAGCTCTGGACAGGGAGCTTATAGCAATCAGCCCCAGCATTTT CASSSGQGAYSNQPQHF
TRBJ2-1 NA TRBV10-3 NA TGTGCCATCAGCGCCCTCCCGGCCTCCTACAATGAGCAGTTCTTC CAISALPASYNEQFF
TRBJ2-3 once TRBV7-2 NA TGTGCCAGCACCCACCTTAGCGCAGATACGCAGTATTTT CASTHLSADTQYF
TRBJ2-1 NA TRBV30 NA TGTGCCTGGAGTTTCGCGGCCGCCTACAATGAGCAGTTCTTC CAWSFAAAYNEQFF
TRBJ2-5 NA TRBV12-5 TRBD1 TGTGCTAGTGGTCGGGACAGGGGAAAGACCCAGTACTTC CASGRDRGKTQYF
TRBJ2-1 once TRBV24-1 NA TGTGCCACCAGTGATTTGCAAACAGGGGGGGACAATGAGCAGTTCTTC CATSDLQTGGDNEQFF
TRBJ1-1 NA TRBV7-2 NA TGTGCCAGCAGCTCGGGGATGAACACTGAAGCTTTCTTT CASSSGMNTEAFF
TRBJ2-7 NA TRBV30 NA TGTGCCTGGAGTCGCCTGGACACAGCCTACGAGCAGTACTTC CAWSRLDTAYEQYF
TRBJ2-7 NA TRBV10-2 TRBD2 TGCGCCAGCAGTTCGACTAGCGGGAGAACCTACGAGCAGTACTTC CASSSTSGRTYEQYF
TRBJ1-1 NA TRBV6-2/TRBV6-3 NA TGTGCCAGCAGTCCCTCAGGGGTTTCGAACACTGAAGCTTTCTTT CASSPSGVSNTEAFF
TRBJ1-2 NA TRBV27 NA TGTGCCAGCGGTTATCGGTTTGCGGGTTTTCATGGCTACACCTTC CASGYRFAGFHGYTF
TRBJ1-1 NA TRBV11-2 NA TGTGCCAGCAGCTTAGACAGGAAGAGGACTGAAGCTTTCTTT CASSLDRKRTEAFF
TRBJ2-5 NA TRBV10-1 NA TGCGCCAGCAGTGAGTCGACAAAACAAGAGACCCAGTACTTC CASSESTKQETQYF
TRBJ1-5 NA TRBV28 TRBD1 TGTGCCAGCATTACAGGGGATCATGGCAATCAGCCCCAGCATTTT CASITGDHGNQPQHF
TRBJ1-1 NA TRBV5-1 NA TGCGCCAGCAGCTTAGACAGTGGGACTGAAGCTTTCTTT CASSLDSGTEAFF
TRBJ2-1 NA TRBV6-2/TRBV6-3 TRBD2 TGTGCCAGCAGTCCCAGCGGGGAATCCTACAATGAGCAGTTCTTC CASSPSGESYNEQFF
TRBJ1-3 NA TRBV28 NA TGTGCCAGCAGTTTTGGAGGGAGCAACACCATATATTTT CASSFGGSNTIYF
TRBJ2-3 NA TRBV7-3 TRBD1 TGTGCCAGCAGCTCGGCAGGGGGCGAGGGTACGCAGTATTTT CASSSAGGEGTQYF
TRBJ1-1 NA TRBV5-1 NA TGCGCCAGCAGACAGGCCCAGGCGGCAGAAGCTTTCTTT CASRQAQAAEAFF